This paragraph covers one TCR beta chain sequence. The junction departs from germline at one end; a sequencing error may be responsible. Other DNA sequences in the same sample also yield this CDR3. The data belong to a study of shared clonotypes between healthy human individuals. Germline values: CDR1 SEHNR, CDR2 FQNEAQ (reference sequence). The CDR3 has 12 amino acids. Subsets obtained from CD4+ cells comprised CD45RA+ naive and CD45RA-negative memory cells. The run depth of the assay was deep. Several immunoSEQ 96-well plates shared each subset's DNA, each plate a replicate. Sequenced by immunoSEQ multiplex PCR; TCRdb stores in-frame clones only, minus some. The sample gives around 2,000,000 clones, roughly 96% of which show up once; 0.13% is in the top ten.

The TCR originated in a man younger than 30 in good health. The rearrangement links TRBV7-9 to TRBJ1-5; tentative D call: TRBD1 (5 bases). Sequencing was carried out using naive CD4+ T cells sorted from blood. As for subset: CD45RA+ positively selected. The CDR3 spells CASSLTDQPQHF. Written as DNA, the CDR3 is TGTGCCAGCAGCCTGACAGATCAACCCCAGCATTTT.